This TCR beta chain appears in the sequencing data of a study of T-cell memory formation after mild COVID-19. Findings of the study overall: Day 15 to 85 contractors were CD4/CD8 balanced; later expanders leaned CD4+. Pre-infection memory showed some responding clones, and this suggested that cross-reactive memory joined.

A word on this clonotype: Its antigen is unknown.

5'RACE, which relied on constant-segment primers, yielded TCR alpha and TCR beta cDNA libraries carrying sample barcodes and UMIs. TCRdb re-analysed the 5' RACE reads in MiXCR, keeping a single row per CDR3 protein. The table shows around 300,000 distinct CDR3 sequences, with roughly a fifth occurring only once. CDR3 length: 15 amino acids. Germline CDR1 is KGHDR and CDR2 is SFDVKD. After removal of 3 bases from V and 6 bases from J, the junction contained 5 bases not matched to a gene. This TCR was sampled from a young man who had mild COVID-19 (a few samples of this study predate the infection). Cell type and time point are not known. The sequenced material came from PBMCs or a T cell subset sorted from them (not recorded which). This chain joins TRBV24-1 and TRBJ2-3; 10 nucleotides agree with TRBD2. CDR3 sequence reads: CATSDGLAGADTQYF. The CDR3 DNA reads TGTGCCACCAGTGATGGGCTAGCGGGGGCTGATACGCAGTATTTT.